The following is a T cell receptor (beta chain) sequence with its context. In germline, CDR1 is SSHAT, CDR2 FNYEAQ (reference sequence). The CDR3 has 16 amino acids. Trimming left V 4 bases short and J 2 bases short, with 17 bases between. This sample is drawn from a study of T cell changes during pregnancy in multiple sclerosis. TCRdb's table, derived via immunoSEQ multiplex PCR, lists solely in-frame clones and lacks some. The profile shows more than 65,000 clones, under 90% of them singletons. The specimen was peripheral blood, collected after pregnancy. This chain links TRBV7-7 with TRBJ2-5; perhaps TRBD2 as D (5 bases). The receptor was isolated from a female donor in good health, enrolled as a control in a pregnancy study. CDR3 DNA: TGTGCCAGCAGCTCGGGTACGAGGGCCGGGCAAGAGACCCAGTACTTC. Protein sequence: CASSSGTRAGQETQYF.